Listed here is a single T cell receptor beta chain. This CDR3 has 16 amino acids. Per the germline V gene, CDR1 is SGHRS and CDR2 is YFSETQ. V gave up 3 bases and J gave up 2 bases; unmatched junction bases: 7. This sample was taken from a study of blood T cell repertoires in COVID-19. Study in general: The United States, Italy and Spain supplied acute and convalescent COVID-19 samples. The analysed material was cDNA or gDNA that came from T cells, B-cell-depleted T cells, or PBMCs.

Here immunoSEQ multiplex PCR was the method, and the copy in TCRdb shows in-frame clones only, minus some. This sample has 180,000 or so clones, with about 85% found just once. The clonotype originates from a woman of 80 years or more with acute or convalescent COVID-19. Sequenced material: peripheral blood. The chain combines TRBV5-1 with TRBJ2-7; 11 bases are a match to TRBD2. This CDR3 is CASSSLTSGVAYEQYF. CDR3 sequence (DNA): TGCGCCAGCAGCTCCCTGACTAGCGGGGTTGCCTACGAGCAGTACTTC.